This T cell receptor (beta chain) was captured in a study of cytomegalovirus exposure and HLA in healthy donors. V dropped 9 bases and J dropped 6; count of bases not matched to a gene: 10. CDR3 length: 13 residues. Germline CDR1 MNHNS, CDR2 SASEGT. PCR involved 60 Vbeta and 13 Jbeta primers. The table came from immunoSEQ multiplex PCR; TCRdb's copy has only in-frame clones and leaves some out. The table has over 150,000 clones, around 80% seen once. The V gene is TRBV6-1, the J gene TRBJ1-2, with TRBD1 matching over 7 bases. The TCR sequence derives from a woman in her 50s in good health and CMV-seropositive. Material for sequencing was PBMCs. The CDR3 sequence is CASRGTASDGYTF. The CDR3, as DNA: TGTGCCAGTAGAGGGACAGCTTCGGATGGCTACACCTTC.